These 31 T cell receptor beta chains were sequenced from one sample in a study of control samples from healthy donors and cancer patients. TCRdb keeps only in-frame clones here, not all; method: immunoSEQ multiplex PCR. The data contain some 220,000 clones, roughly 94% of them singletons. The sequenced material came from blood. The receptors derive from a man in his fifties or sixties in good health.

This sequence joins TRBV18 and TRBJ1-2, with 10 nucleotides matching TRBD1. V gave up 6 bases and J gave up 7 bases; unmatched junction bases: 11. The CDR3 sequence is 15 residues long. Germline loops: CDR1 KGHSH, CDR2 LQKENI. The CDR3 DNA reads TGTGCCAGCTCGCCCCAGGACAGGGGGAATATTGGCTACACCTTC. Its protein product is CASSPQDRGNIGYTF.

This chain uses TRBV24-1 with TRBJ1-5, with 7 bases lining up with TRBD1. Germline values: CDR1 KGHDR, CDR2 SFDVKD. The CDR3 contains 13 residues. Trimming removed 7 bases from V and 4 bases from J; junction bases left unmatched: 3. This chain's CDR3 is CATSGQANQPQHF. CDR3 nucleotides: TGTGCCACCAGCGGACAGGCAAATCAGCCCCAGCATTTT.

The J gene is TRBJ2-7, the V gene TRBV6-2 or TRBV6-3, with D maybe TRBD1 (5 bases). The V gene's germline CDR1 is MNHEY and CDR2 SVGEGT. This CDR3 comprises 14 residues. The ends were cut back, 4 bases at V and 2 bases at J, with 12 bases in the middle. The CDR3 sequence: CASSWMGQTYEQYF. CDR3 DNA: TGTGCCAGCAGTTGGATGGGGCAGACCTACGAGCAGTACTTC.

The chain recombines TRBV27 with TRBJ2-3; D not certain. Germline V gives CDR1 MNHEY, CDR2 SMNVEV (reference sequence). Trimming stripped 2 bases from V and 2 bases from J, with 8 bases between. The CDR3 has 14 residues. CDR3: CASSLEYSTDTQYF. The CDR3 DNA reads TGTGCCAGCAGTTTAGAGTACTCCACAGATACGCAGTATTTT.

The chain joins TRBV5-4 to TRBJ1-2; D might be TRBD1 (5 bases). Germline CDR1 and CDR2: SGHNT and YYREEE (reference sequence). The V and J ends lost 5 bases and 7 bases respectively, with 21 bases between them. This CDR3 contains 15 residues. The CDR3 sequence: CASSPSIGGNGGYTF. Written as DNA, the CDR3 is TGTGCCAGCAGTCCCTCAATCGGGGGGAACGGTGGCTACACCTTC.

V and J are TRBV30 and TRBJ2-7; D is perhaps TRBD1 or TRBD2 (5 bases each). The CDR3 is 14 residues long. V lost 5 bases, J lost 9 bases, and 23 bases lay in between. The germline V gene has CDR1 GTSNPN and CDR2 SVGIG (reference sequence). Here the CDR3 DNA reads TGTGCCTGGGCCGATCCGGGACCCCGACAACGGCAGTACTTC. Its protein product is CAWADPGPRQRQYF.

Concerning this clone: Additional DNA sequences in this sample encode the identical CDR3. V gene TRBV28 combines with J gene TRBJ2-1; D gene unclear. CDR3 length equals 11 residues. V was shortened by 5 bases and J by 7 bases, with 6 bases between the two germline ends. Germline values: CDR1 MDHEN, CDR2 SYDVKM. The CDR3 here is CASSERNEQFF. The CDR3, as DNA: TGTGCCAGCAGTGAGCGAAATGAGCAGTTCTTC.

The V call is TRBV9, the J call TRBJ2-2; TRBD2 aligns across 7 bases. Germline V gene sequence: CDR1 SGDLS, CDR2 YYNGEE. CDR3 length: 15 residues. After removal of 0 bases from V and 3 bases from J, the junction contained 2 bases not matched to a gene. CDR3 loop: CASSVAGGYTGELFF. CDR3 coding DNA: TGTGCCAGCAGCGTAGCGGGGGGATACACCGGGGAGCTGTTTTTT.

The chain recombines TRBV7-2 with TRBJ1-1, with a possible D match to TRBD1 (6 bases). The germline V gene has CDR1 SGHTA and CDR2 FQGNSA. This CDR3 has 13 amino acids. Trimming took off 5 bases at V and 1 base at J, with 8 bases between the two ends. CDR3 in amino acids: CASSRQENTEAFF. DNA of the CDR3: TGTGCCAGCAGCCGACAGGAGAACACTGAAGCTTTCTTT.

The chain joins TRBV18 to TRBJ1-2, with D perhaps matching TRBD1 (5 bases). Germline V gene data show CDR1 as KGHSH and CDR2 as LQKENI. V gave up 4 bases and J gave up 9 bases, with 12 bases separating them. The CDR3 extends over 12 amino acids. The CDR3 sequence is CASSLQVDRYTF. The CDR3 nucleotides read TGTGCCAGCTCACTACAGGTGGACCGCTACACCTTC.

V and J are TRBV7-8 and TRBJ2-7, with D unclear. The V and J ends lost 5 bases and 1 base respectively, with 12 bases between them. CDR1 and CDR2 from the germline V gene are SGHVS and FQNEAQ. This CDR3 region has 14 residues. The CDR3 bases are TGTGCCAGCAGCCGGTCCCCCCAGTCCTACGAGCAGTACTTC. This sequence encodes CASSRSPQSYEQYF.

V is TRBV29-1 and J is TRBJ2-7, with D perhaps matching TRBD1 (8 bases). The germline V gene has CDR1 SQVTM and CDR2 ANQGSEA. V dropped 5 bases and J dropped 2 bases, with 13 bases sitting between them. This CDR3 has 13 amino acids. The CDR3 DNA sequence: TGCAGCGTTAACAGGGGGGGGGCCTACGAGCAGTACTTC. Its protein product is CSVNRGGAYEQYF.

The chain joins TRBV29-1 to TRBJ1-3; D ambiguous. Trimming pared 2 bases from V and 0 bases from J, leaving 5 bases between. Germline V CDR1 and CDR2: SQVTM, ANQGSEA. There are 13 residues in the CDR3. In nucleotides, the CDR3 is TGCAGCGTTGAAAAGGTCTCTGGAAACACCATATATTTT. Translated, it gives CSVEKVSGNTIYF. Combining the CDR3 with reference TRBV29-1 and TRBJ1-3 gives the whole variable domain SAVISQKPSRDICQRGTSLTIQCQVDSQVTMMFWYRQQPGQSLTLIATANQGSEATYESGFVIDKFPISRPNLTFSTLTVSNMSPEDSSIYLCSVEKVSGNTIYFGEGSWLTVV.

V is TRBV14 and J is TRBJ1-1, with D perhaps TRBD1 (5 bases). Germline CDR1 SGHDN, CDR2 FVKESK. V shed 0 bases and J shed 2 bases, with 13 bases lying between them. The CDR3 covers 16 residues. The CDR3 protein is CASSQDRGLANTEAFF. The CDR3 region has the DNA TGTGCCAGCAGCCAAGATCGGGGGTTGGCAAACACTGAAGCTTTCTTT.

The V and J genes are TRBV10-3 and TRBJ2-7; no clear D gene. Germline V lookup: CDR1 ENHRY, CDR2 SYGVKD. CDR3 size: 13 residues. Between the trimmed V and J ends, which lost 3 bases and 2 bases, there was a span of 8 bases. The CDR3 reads CAISDETPYEQYV. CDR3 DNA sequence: TGTGCCATCAGTGACGAGACACCCTACGAGCAGTACGTC.

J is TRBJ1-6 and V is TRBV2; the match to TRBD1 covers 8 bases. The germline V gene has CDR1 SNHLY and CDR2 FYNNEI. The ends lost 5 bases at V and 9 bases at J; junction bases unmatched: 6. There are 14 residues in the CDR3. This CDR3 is CASSSDRGSSPLHF. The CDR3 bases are TGTGCCAGCAGTTCCGACAGGGGTAGTTCACCCCTCCACTTT.

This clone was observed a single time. The CDR3 DNA follows: TGTGCCAGCAGATCTAGCCAGGACCAGCCCCAGCATTTT. Encoded protein: CASRSSQDQPQHF. The chain is built from TRBV12-3 or TRBV12-4 and TRBJ1-5; D not certain. CDR3 length equals 13 residues. V lost 6 bases, J lost 7 bases, and 13 bases lay in between.

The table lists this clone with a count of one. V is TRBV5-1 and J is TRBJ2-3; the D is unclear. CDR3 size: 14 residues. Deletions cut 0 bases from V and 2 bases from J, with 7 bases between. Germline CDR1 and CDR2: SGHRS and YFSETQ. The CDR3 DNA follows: TGCGCCAGCAGCTTGGGGTCAGACACAGATACGCAGTATTTT. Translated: CASSLGSDTDTQYF.

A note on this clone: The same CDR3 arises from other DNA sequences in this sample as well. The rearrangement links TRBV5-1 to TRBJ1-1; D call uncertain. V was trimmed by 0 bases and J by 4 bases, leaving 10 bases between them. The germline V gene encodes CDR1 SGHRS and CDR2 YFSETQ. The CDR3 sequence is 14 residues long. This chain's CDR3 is CASSLGGAVTEAFF. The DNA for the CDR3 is TGCGCCAGCAGCTTGGGTGGAGCGGTCACTGAAGCTTTCTTT.

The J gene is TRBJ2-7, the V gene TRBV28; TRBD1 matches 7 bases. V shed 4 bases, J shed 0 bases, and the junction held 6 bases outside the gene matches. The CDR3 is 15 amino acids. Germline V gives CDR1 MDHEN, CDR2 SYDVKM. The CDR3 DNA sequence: TGTGCCAGCAGTTCGACAGGGAAAGGCTCCTACGAGCAGTACTTC. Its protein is CASSSTGKGSYEQYF.

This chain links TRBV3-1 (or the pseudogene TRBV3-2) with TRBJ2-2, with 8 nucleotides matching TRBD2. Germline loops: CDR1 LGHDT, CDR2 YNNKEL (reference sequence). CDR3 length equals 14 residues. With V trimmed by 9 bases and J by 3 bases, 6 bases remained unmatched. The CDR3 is CASEQRGHTGELFF. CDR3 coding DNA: TGTGCCAGTGAGCAGCGGGGGCACACCGGGGAGCTGTTTTTT.

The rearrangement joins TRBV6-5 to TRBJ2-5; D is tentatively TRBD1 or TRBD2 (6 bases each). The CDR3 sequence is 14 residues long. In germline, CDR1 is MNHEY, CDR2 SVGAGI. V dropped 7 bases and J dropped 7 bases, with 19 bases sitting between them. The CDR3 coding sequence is TGTGCCAGCACCGGGTGGTGGGGGGCCGGGACCCAGTACTTC. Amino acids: CASTGWWGAGTQYF.

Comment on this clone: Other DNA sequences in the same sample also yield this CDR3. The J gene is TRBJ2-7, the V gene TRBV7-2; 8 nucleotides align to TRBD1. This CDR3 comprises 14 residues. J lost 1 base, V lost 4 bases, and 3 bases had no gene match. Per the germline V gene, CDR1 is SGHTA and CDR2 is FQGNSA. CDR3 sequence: CASSSDRVSYEQYF. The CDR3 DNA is TGTGCCAGCAGCTCGGACAGGGTATCCTACGAGCAGTACTTC.

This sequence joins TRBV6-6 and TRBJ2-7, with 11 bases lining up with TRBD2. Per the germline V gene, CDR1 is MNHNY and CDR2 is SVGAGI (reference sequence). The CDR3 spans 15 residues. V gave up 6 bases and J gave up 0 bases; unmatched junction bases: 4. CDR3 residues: CASRTGTSGSYEQYF. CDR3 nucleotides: TGTGCCAGCAGGACTGGGACTAGCGGCTCCTACGAGCAGTACTTC.

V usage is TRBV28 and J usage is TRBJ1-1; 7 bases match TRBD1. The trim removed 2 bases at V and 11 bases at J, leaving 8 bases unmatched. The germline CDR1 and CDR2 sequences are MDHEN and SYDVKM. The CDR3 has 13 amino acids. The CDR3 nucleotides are TGTGCCAGCAGTTTAAGACAGGGCATCGGGGCTTTCTTT. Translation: CASSLRQGIGAFF.

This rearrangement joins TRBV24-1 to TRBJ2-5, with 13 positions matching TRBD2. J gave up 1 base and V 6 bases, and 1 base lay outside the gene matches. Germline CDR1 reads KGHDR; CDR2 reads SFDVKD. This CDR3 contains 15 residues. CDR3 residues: CATSRTSGGQETQYF. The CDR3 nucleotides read TGTGCCACCAGTCGGACTAGCGGGGGCCAAGAGACCCAGTACTTC.

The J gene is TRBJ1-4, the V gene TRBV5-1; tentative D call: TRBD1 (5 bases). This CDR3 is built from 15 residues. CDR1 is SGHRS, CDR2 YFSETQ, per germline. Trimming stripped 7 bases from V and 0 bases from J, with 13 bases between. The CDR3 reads CASRGGSATNEKLFF. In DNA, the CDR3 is TGCGCCAGCCGTGGGGGATCTGCAACTAATGAAAAACTGTTTTTT.

The CDR3 here is CASSPRGDRVAFF. In DNA form, the CDR3 reads TGTGCCAGCAGCCCCCGTGGGGATCGGGTAGCTTTCTTT. The chain carries TRBV11-3 and TRBJ1-1; no reliable D call. Between the trimmed V and J ends, which lost 5 bases and 10 bases, there was a span of 17 bases. This CDR3 contains 13 residues. Germline CDR1 reads SGHNT; CDR2 reads YENEEA.

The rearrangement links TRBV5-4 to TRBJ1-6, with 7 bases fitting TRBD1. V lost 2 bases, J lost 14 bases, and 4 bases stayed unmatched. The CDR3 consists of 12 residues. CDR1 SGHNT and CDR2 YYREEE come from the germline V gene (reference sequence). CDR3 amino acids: CASSLQGFTLHF. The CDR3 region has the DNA TGTGCCAGCAGCTTACAGGGGTTTACCCTCCACTTT.

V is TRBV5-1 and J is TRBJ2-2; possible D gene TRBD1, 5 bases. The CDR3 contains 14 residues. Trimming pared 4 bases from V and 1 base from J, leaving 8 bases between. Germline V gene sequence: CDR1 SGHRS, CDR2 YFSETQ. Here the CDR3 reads CASSVDRNTGELFF. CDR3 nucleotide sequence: TGCGCCAGCAGCGTAGACAGGAACACCGGGGAGCTGTTTTTT.

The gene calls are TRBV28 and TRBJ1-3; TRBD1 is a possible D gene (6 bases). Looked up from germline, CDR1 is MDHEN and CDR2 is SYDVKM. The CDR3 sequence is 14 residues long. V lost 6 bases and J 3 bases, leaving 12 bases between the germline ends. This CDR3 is CASRAGTIGNTIYF. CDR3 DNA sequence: TGTGCCAGCAGGGCCGGGACAATTGGAAACACCATATATTTT.